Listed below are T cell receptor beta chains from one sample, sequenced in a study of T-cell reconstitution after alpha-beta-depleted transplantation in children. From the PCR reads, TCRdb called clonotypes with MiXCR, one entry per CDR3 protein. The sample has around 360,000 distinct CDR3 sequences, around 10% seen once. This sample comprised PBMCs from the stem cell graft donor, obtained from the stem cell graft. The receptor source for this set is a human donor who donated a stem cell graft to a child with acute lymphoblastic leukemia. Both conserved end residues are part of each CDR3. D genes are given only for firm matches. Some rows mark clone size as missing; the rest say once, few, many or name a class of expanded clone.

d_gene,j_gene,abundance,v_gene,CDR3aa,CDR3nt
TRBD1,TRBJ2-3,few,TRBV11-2,CASSLEDRTGNTQYF,TGTGCCAGCAGCTTAGAAGACCGGACAGGGAATACGCAGTATTTT
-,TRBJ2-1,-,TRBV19,CASSIARHVFF,TGTGCCAGTAGTATTGCGCGTCATGTGTTCTTC
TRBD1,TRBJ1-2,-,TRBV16,CASSQIRDSYYGYTF,TGTGCCAGCAGCCAAATCCGGGACAGTTATTATGGCTACACCTTC
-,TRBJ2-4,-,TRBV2,CASSHRIRENIQYF,TGTGCCAGCAGCCATCGGATACGCGAAAACATTCAGTACTTC
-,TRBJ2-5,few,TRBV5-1,CASSFDTVQETQYF,TGCGCCAGCAGCTTCGACACCGTACAAGAGACCCAGTACTTC
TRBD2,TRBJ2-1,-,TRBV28,CASSSPGASGSYEQFF,TGTGCCAGCAGTAGCCCCGGGGCTAGCGGGAGTTATGAGCAGTTCTTC
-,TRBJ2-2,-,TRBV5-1,CASSTTKTFNTGELFF,TGCGCCAGCAGCACTACCAAGACTTTCAACACCGGGGAGCTGTTTTTT
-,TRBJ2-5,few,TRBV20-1,CSARPRDPVRSRRAETQYF,TGCAGTGCTAGACCCCGGGACCCCGTCCGGTCTAGGAGGGCAGAGACCCAGTACTTC
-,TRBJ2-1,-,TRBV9,CASSVAGNNEQFF,TGTGCCAGCAGCGTAGCCGGTAACAATGAGCAGTTCTTC
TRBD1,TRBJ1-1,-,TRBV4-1,CASSHDRRGDTEAFF,TGCGCCAGCAGCCATGACCGCAGGGGGGACACTGAAGCTTTCTTT
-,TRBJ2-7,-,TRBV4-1,CASSHQYTGLAGDYEQYF,TGCGCCAGCAGCCACCAATACACCGGGTTGGCCGGGGACTACGAGCAGTACTTC
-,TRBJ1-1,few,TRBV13,CASSLGDAEAFF,TGTGCCAGCAGCCTAGGGGACGCTGAAGCTTTCTTT
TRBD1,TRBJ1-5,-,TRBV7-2,CASSSTTGVKGQPQHF,TGTGCCAGCAGCTCTACCACAGGGGTGAAAGGGCAGCCCCAGCATTTT
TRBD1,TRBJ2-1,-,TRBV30,CAWRSMGQGVNNEQFF,TGTGCCTGGAGATCTATGGGACAGGGGGTGAACAATGAGCAGTTCTTC
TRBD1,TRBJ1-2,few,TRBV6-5,CASSLDRGLGYTF,TGTGCCAGCAGCTTGGACAGGGGGCTCGGCTACACCTTC
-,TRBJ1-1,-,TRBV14,CASSQYEGSIMNTEAFF,TGTGCCAGCAGCCAGTATGAGGGTTCAATTATGAACACTGAAGCTTTCTTT
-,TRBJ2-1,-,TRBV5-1,CASSASVYEQFF,TGCGCCAGCAGCGCTTCCGTATATGAGCAGTTCTTC
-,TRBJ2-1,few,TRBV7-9,CASSFNLLSSWTENNEQFF,TGTGCCAGCAGCTTCAACCTACTTTCGTCTTGGACAGAAAACAATGAGCAGTTCTTC
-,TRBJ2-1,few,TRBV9,CASSVAGGPRGNEQFF,TGTGCCAGCAGCGTAGCTGGGGGACCCCGGGGGAATGAGCAGTTCTTC
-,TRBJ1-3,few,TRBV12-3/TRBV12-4,CASRPYQGTGNTIYF,TGTGCCAGCAGACCCTACCAGGGAACTGGAAACACCATATATTTT
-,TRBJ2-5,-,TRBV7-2,CASSSSTDSYQETQYF,TGTGCCAGCAGCTCCTCAACCGACAGTTACCAAGAGACCCAGTACTTC
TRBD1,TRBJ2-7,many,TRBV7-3,CASSFDRVPPYEQYF,TGTGCCAGCAGCTTCGACAGGGTTCCCCCCTACGAGCAGTACTTC
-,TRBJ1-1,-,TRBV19,CASSIEGRGTEAFF,TGTGCCAGTAGTATAGAGGGCCGGGGAACTGAAGCTTTCTTT
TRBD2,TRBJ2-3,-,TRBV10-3,CAISVGLAPAVTDTQYF,TGTGCCATCAGTGTGGGACTAGCGCCGGCCGTCACAGATACGCAGTATTTT
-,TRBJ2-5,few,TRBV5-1,CASSLSGPGRQETQYF,TGCGCCAGCAGCTTGTCGGGGCCCGGGCGCCAAGAGACCCAGTACTTC
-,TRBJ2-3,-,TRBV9,CASSVVGQGRTDTQYF,TGTGCCAGCAGCGTAGTCGGCCAGGGGAGGACAGATACGCAGTATTTT
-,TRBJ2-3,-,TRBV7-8,CASSPMRVGTDTQYF,TGTGCCAGCAGCCCAATGAGAGTGGGCACAGATACGCAGTATTTT
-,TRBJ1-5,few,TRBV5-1,CASSLGQTSNQPQHF,TGCGCCAGCAGCTTGGGACAGACGAGCAATCAGCCCCAGCATTTT
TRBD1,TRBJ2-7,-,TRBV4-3,CASSQGEQGPWGSYEQYF,TGCGCCAGCAGCCAAGGAGAACAGGGGCCCTGGGGCTCCTACGAGCAGTACTTC
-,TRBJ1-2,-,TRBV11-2,CASSHGGDGNYGYTF,TGTGCCAGCAGCCACGGGGGGGACGGAAACTATGGCTACACCTTC
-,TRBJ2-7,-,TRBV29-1,CSVDFGQGEQYF,TGCAGCGTTGATTTCGGCCAAGGCGAGCAGTACTTC
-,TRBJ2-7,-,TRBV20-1,CSADLTGVSYEQYF,TGCAGTGCCGACCTAACAGGAGTCTCCTACGAGCAGTACTTC
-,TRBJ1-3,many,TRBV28,CASSFSDSGNTIYF,TGTGCCAGCAGTTTTTCAGACTCTGGAAACACCATATATTTT
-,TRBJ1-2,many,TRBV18,CASSPGYSYGYTF,TGTGCCAGCTCACCAGGCTACTCCTATGGCTACACCTTC
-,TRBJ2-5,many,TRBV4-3,CASSLYSGETQYF,TGCGCCAGCAGCCTTTATAGTGGAGAGACCCAGTACTTC
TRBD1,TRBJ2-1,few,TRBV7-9,CASSLTPEGASIHEQFF,TGTGCCAGCAGCTTAACTCCCGAGGGGGCATCCATCCATGAGCAGTTCTTC
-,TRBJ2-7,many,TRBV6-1,CASSESYGSYEQYF,TGTGCCAGCAGTGAATCATACGGATCCTACGAGCAGTACTTC
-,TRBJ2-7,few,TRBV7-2,CASSWQGYEQYF,TGTGCCAGCAGTTGGCAGGGCTACGAGCAGTACTTC
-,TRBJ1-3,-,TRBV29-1,CSVEDSADTIYF,TGCAGCGTTGAAGACAGTGCAGACACCATATATTTT
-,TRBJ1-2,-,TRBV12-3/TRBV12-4,CASMRINYGYTF,TGTGCCAGTATGAGGATTAACTATGGCTACACCTTC
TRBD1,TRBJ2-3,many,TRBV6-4,CASGSRAGTGGQLSTYTDTQYF,TGTGCCAGCGGATCCCGGGCCGGGACAGGGGGACAATTAAGCACCTACACAGATACGCAGTATTTT
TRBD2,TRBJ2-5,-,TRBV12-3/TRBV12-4,CASRGLAVLETQYF,TGTGCCAGCAGAGGACTAGCGGTCTTGGAGACCCAGTACTTC
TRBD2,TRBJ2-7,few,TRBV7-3,CASSRGDWTSVSSSYEQYF,TGTGCCAGCAGCCGCGGTGACTGGACTAGCGTCTCGAGCTCCTACGAGCAGTACTTC
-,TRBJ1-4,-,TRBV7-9,CASSSRDVLGEKLFF,TGTGCCAGCAGCTCCAGGGACGTCCTGGGGGAAAAACTTTTTTTT
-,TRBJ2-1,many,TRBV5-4,CASSSPPNEQFF,TGTGCCAGCAGCTCCCCCCCCAATGAGCAGTTCTTC